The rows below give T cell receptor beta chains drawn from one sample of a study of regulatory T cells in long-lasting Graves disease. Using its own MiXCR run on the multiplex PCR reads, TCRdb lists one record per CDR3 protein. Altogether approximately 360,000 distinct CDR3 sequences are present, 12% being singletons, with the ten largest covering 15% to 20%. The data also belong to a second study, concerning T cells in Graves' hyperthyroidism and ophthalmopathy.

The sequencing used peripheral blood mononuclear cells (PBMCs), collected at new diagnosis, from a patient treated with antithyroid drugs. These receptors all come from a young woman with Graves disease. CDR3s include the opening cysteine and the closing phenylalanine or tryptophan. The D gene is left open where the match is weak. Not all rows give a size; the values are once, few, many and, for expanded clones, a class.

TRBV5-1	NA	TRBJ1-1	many	CASSLSPGANTEAFF	TGCGCCAGCAGCTTGTCTCCAGGGGCGAACACTGAAGCTTTCTTT
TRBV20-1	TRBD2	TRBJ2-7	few	CSAVQGGRAREQYF	TGCAGTGCTGTCCAGGGCGGGAGGGCCCGCGAGCAGTACTTC
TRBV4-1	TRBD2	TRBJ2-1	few	CASSHIAGENNEQFF	TGCGCCAGCAGCCATATAGCGGGGGAGAACAATGAGCAGTTCTTC
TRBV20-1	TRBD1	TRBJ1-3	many	CSARDLRTGGSGNTIYF	TGCAGTGCTAGAGATCTTAGGACAGGAGGCTCTGGAAACACCATATATTTT
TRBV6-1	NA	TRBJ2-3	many	CASSRQATRGDTQYF	TGTGCCAGCAGTAGACAGGCTACTCGAGGAGATACGCAGTATTTT
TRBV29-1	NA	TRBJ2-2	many	CSVEASHSHRDAGELFF	TGCAGCGTTGAAGCTTCCCACAGCCACAGGGATGCCGGGGAGCTGTTTTTT
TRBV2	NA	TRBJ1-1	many	CARGGVGTEAFF	TGTGCCAGGGGGGGAGTCGGCACTGAAGCTTTCTTT
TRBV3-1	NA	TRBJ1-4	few	CASSQEGGKLFF	TGTGCCAGCAGCCAAGAGGGGGGGAAACTGTTTTTT
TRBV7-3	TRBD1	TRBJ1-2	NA	CASRPTGRGYTF	TGTGCCAGCAGACCGACAGGGCGCGGCTACACCTTC
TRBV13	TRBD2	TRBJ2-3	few	CASSLTSGDEDTQYF	TGTGCCAGCAGCTTGACGAGCGGGGACGAAGATACGCAGTATTTT
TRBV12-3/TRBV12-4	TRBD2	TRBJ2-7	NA	CASRGSGRTYEQYF	TGTGCCAGCAGAGGTAGCGGGAGGACCTACGAGCAGTACTTC
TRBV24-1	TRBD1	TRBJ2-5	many	CATSATDRAQETQYF	TGTGCCACCAGTGCCACTGACAGGGCCCAAGAGACCCAGTACTTC
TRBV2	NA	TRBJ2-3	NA	CASSGGGGSDTQYF	TGTGCCAGCAGTGGAGGCGGGGGCTCAGATACGCAGTATTTT
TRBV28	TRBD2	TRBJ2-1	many	CASTDWTRRNEQFF	TGTGCCAGCACTGACTGGACTAGGAGGAATGAGCAGTTCTTC
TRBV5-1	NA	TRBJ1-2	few	CASSLAVAGRGYTF	TGCGCCAGCAGCTTGGCCGTGGCCGGCCGGGGCTACACCTTC
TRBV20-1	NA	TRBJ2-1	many	CSATWGGGLYNEQFF	TGCAGTGCTACCTGGGGAGGGGGCCTTTACAATGAGCAGTTCTTC
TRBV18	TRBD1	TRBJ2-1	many	CASSRGQGAFDEQFF	TGTGCCAGCTCACGAGGACAGGGGGCTTTCGATGAGCAGTTCTTC
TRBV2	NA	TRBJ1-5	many	CASSEEGYQPQHF	TGTGCCAGCAGTGAAGAGGGCTATCAGCCCCAGCATTTT
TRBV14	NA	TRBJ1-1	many	CASSHLEGTEAFF	TGTGCCAGCAGCCACCTGGAGGGCACTGAAGCTTTCTTT
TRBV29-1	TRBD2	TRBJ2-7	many	CSVDGGSLSPRGEQYF	TGCAGCGTTGATGGCGGGAGCCTTTCGCCCCGCGGCGAGCAGTACTTC
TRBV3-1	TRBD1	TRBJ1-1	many	CASSHPGQGALGNTEAFF	TGTGCCAGCAGCCATCCCGGACAGGGGGCCTTGGGTAACACTGAAGCTTTCTTT
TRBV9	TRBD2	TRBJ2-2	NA	CASSVEASGVYTGELFF	TGTGCCAGCAGCGTAGAAGCTAGCGGGGTATACACCGGGGAGCTGTTTTTT
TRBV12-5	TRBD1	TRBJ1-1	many	CASDRTGPVTEAFF	TGTGCTAGTGATCGGACAGGGCCGGTGACTGAAGCTTTCTTT
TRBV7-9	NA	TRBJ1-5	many	CASSSETGMTNQPQHF	TGTGCCAGCAGCTCGGAGACAGGTATGACCAATCAGCCCCAGCATTTT
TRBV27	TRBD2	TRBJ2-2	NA	CASSPLRLAGPTGELFF	TGTGCCAGCAGTCCCCTCCGACTAGCGGGCCCCACCGGGGAGCTGTTTTTT
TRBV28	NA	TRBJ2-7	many	CASALLNNYGEQYF	TGTGCCAGCGCCCTTCTTAACAACTACGGGGAGCAGTACTTC
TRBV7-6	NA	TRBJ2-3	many	CASSQGLTISTTDTQYF	TGTGCCAGCAGCCAAGGTCTAACGATTAGCACCACAGATACGCAGTATTTT
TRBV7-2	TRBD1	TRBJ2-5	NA	CASSRGQRQETQYF	TGTGCCAGCAGCCGGGGACAGAGACAAGAGACCCAGTACTTC
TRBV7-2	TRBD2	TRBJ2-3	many	CASSHPRGGGPTDTQYF	TGTGCCAGCAGCCATCCGCGGGGGGGAGGGCCTACAGATACGCAGTATTTT
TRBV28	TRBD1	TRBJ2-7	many	CATQTGFSEQYF	TGTGCCACCCAGACAGGGTTCTCCGAGCAGTACTTC
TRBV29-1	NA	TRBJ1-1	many	CSVNPGGQLMNTEAFF	TGCAGCGTTAACCCCGGGGGGCAGCTGATGAACACTGAAGCTTTCTTT
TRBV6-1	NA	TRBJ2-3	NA	CASWSSDTQYF	TGTGCCAGCTGGAGTTCAGATACGCAGTATTTT
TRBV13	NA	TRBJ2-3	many	CASSTDGGGSGTDTQYF	TGTGCCAGCAGTACCGACGGCGGCGGGTCAGGCACAGATACGCAGTATTTT
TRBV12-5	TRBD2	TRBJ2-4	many	CASGSGLAGGPAKNIQYF	TGTGCTAGTGGTTCGGGACTAGCGGGGGGGCCTGCCAAAAACATTCAGTACTTC
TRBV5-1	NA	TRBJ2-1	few	CASSLQRSGDEQFF	TGCGCCAGCAGCTTGCAACGCTCGGGCGATGAGCAGTTCTTC
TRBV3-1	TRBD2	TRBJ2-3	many	CASSSIRTSPDTQYF	TGTGCCAGCAGCTCAATTAGGACTAGCCCAGATACGCAGTATTTT
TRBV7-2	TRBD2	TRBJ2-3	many	CASSPQGRGGLDTQYF	TGTGCCAGCAGCCCCCAGGGGCGGGGGGGCCTAGATACGCAGTATTTT
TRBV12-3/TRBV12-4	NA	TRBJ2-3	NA	CASSRAPRNTQYF	TGTGCCAGCAGTCGCGCCCCACGCAATACGCAGTATTTT
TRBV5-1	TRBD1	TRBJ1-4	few	CASSLETRRHGQEEKLFF	TGCGCCAGCAGCTTGGAGACCCGGAGACACGGACAGGAGGAAAAACTGTTTTTT
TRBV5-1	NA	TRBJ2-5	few	CASSLAARSGIQETQYF	TGCGCCAGCAGCTTGGCAGCTAGGTCAGGGATCCAAGAGACCCAGTACTTC
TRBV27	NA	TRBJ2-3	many	CASSSGGRGTQYF	TGTGCCAGCAGTAGTGGGGGACGCGGTACGCAGTATTTT
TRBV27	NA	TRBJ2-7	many	CASSSIWRPSPYEQYF	TGTGCCAGCAGTTCGATCTGGCGGCCCTCGCCCTACGAGCAGTACTTC
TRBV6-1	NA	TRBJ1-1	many	CASRPRGSEAFF	TGTGCCAGCAGGCCCAGGGGTTCTGAAGCTTTCTTT
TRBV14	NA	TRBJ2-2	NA	CASSHPITGELFF	TGTGCCAGCAGCCACCCTATCACCGGGGAGCTGTTTTTT
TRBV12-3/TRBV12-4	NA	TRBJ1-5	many	CASSFSAGRGSNQPQHF	TGTGCCAGCAGTTTCTCGGCAGGGAGGGGTAGCAATCAGCCCCAGCATTTT
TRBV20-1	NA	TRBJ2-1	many	CSARGRFMGQRSEQFF	TGCAGTGCTAGAGGTCGGTTTATGGGGCAGAGGAGTGAGCAGTTCTTC
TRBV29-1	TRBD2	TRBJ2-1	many	CSVGYRLASHNEQFF	TGCAGCGTTGGGTACAGACTAGCAAGTCACAATGAGCAGTTCTTC
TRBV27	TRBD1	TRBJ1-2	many	CASSGGTGRKRDGYTF	TGTGCCAGCAGTGGAGGGACAGGGCGTAAGAGAGATGGCTACACCTTC